Below are 9 T cell receptor beta chains sequenced from a single sample in a study of T cells in tuberculosis. Clones were read by immunoSEQ multiplex PCR, and TCRdb kept only the in-frame ones, dropping some. The table has 33,000 or so clones, roughly 92% seen once; the top ten hold more than 6.5%. Sequencing was done on a sample of PBMCs. These receptors all stem from a donor aged 10 to 29 with latent tuberculosis or without tuberculosis infection.

V is TRBV7-2 and J is TRBJ1-2; 10 nucleotides line up with TRBD1. CDR3 length equals 13 residues. Trimming removed 5 bases from V and 6 bases from J; junction bases left unmatched: 3. Germline V gives CDR1 SGHTA, CDR2 FQGNSA. CDR3 sequence reads: CASSPDRGHGYTF. The CDR3 DNA follows: TGTGCCAGCAGCCCAGACAGGGGGCATGGCTACACCTTC.

This clone came up once. V gene TRBV15 combines with J gene TRBJ2-5; 11 bases line up with TRBD2. After removal of 7 bases from V and 3 bases from J, the junction contained 13 bases not matched to a gene. CDR1 and CDR2 (germline): LNHNV, YYDKDF (reference sequence). The CDR3 runs to 17 residues. The CDR3 sequence is CATKDLAGGQREETQYF. Here the CDR3 DNA reads TGTGCCACCAAGGACTTAGCGGGGGGGCAAAGAGAAGAGACCCAGTACTTC.

V is TRBV6-6 and J is TRBJ1-6; D is perhaps TRBD1 (5 bases). CDR1 and CDR2 from the germline V gene are MNHNY and SVGAGI (reference sequence). V was pared by 6 bases and J by 5 bases, with 17 bases between. CDR3 length: 16 amino acids. As DNA, the CDR3 is TGTGCCAGCAGCAAGGCAGGGTCTCAGAATAATTCACCCCTCCACTTT. Its protein product is CASSKAGSQNNSPLHF.

This chain uses TRBV29-1 with TRBJ2-3, with TRBD1 matching 9 bases. CDR3 length: 14 residues. Trimming at V came to 4 bases and at J to 6 bases, leaving 8 bases not matched to a gene. Per germline, CDR1 SQVTM and CDR2 ANQGSEA. The CDR3 nucleotides are TGCAGCGTTGCGCGACAGGGGGTTTGGGATACGCAGTATTTT. This encodes CSVARQGVWDTQYF.

DNA for the CDR3: TGTGCCAGCAGCTCCGGGACAGCCGATTTCTCTGGAAACACCATATATTTT. Protein product: CASSSGTADFSGNTIYF. The rearrangement links TRBV7-2 to TRBJ1-3, with 7 bases matching TRBD1. Trimming took 4 bases from V and 0 from J; bases not matched to a gene: 9. CDR3 length: 17 residues. Germline-derived CDR1 and CDR2 are SGHTA and FQGNSA. Using reference TRBV7-2 and TRBJ1-3 for the parts outside the CDR3, the full variable domain is GAGVSQSPSNKVTEKGKDVELRCDPISGHTALYWYRQSLGQGLEFLIYFQGNSAPDKSGLPSDRFSAERTGGSVSTLTIQRTQQEDSAVYLCASSSGTADFSGNTIYFGEGSWLTVV.

The chain has TRBV10-3 and TRBJ2-7; D is ambiguous. V was shortened by 3 bases and J by 2 bases, with 5 bases between the two germline ends. Per germline, CDR1 ENHRY and CDR2 SYGVKD. The CDR3 has 12 residues. The CDR3 reads CAISEFTYEQYF. CDR3 nucleotide sequence: TGTGCCATCAGTGAATTCACCTACGAGCAGTACTTC.

The rearrangement uses TRBV7-2 and TRBJ1-5; 7 bases map to TRBD1. V dropped 0 bases and J dropped 9; count of bases not matched to a gene: 8. Germline lookup yields CDR1 SGHTA and CDR2 FQGNSA. The CDR3 extends over 15 amino acids. The CDR3 here is CASSLAGTAQWPQHF. The DNA for the CDR3 is TGTGCCAGCAGCTTAGCGGGGACAGCTCAATGGCCCCAGCATTTT.

The V gene is TRBV4-1, the J gene TRBJ1-2, with 7 bases matching TRBD1. V dropped 0 bases and J dropped 2; count of bases not matched to a gene: 3. In germline, CDR1 is MGHRA, CDR2 YSYEKL. The CDR3 spans 15 residues. The CDR3 region is CASSQEMGQNYGYTF. The CDR3 DNA reads as TGCGCCAGCAGCCAAGAGATGGGACAGAACTATGGCTACACCTTC.

V is TRBV7-6 and J is TRBJ2-3; perhaps TRBD2 as D (5 bases). The CDR3 covers 16 residues. Germline CDR1 reads SGHVS; CDR2 reads FNYEAQ. V was clipped by 4 bases and J by 2 bases, with 16 bases between them. As DNA, the CDR3 is TGTGCCAGCAGCTCGAATCCGGGATACAACACAGATACGCAGTATTTT. Protein product: CASSSNPGYNTDTQYF.